Sequencing of this T cell receptor beta chain was carried out in a study of Tregs in tolerant kidney transplant recipients. Study-wide findings and caveats: Tregs expanded with activated donor B cells seemed most donor-specific. The small number of patients limits these findings pending further validation. Biological reproducibility was not directly addressed in this study.

Generated by immunoSEQ multiplex PCR, the TCRdb table keeps only in-frame clones and is missing some. The table has 110,000 or so clones, roughly 93% seen once. Thawed PBMCs were FACS-sorted into unstimulated CD4+CD25+CD127- regulatory T cells, CD4+CD25- non-regulatory cells, CD4 and CD8 cells. Turning to this clone: The antigen remains unidentified.

V lost 8 bases, J lost 9 bases, and 16 bases stayed unmatched. The CDR3 has 15 residues. Germline V gene sequence: CDR1 LGHNA, CDR2 YNFKEQ. The rearrangement links TRBV4-2 to TRBJ2-1; 7 nucleotides line up with TRBD2. The clonotype originates from a human donor in good health. Specimen: CD4+ T cells from blood. The CDR3 protein is CASPPARREFGEQFF. Written as DNA, the CDR3 is TGTGCCAGCCCCCCCGCACGGCGGGAGTTTGGTGAGCAGTTCTTC.